A selection of T cell receptor beta chains follows, all from one sample in a study of human thymus T cells. Method: immunoSEQ multiplex PCR; TCRdb's copy keeps in-frame clones and lacks some. There are tens of thousands of clones in the sample; about 94% occur only once, and roughly 0.12% lies in the top ten. The sequencing sample was made of blood. The receptors were sampled from a boy younger than two with a congenital heart defect but otherwise immunologically healthy. Each CDR3 is given with its conserved first and last residue. D genes are given only for firm matches. Some rows have no size entry. The others give once, few or many, or a class for an expanded clone.

>TRBV6-6|-|-|TRBJ1-4
CASSLGQRVEKLFF
TGTGCCAGCAGTCTAGGACAGAGGGTGGAAAAACTGTTTTTT
>TRBV19|-|TRBD1|TRBJ1-6
CASSRDRGSPLHF
TGTGCCAGTAGTAGGGACAGGGGTTCACCCCTCCACTTT
>TRBV19|once|-|TRBJ2-1
CASSLSGHRVYNEQFF
TGTGCCAGTAGTCTCAGCGGTCACAGGGTTTACAATGAGCAGTTCTTC
>TRBV7-7|-|-|TRBJ1-1
CASSRDIDTEAFF
TGTGCCAGCAGCAGGGACATCGACACTGAAGCTTTCTTT
>TRBV11-3|-|-|TRBJ2-3
CASSLRDPGTDTQYF
TGTGCCAGCAGCCTCCGGGACCCCGGCACAGATACGCAGTATTTT
>TRBV6-4|-|-|TRBJ1-4
CASSQVDRRGKLFF
TGTGCCAGCAGTCAAGTCGACAGGCGGGGAAAACTGTTTTTT
>TRBV7-6|-|TRBD1|TRBJ1-5
CASSLSGTGGNQPQHF
TGTGCCAGCAGCTTAAGTGGGACAGGGGGCAATCAGCCCCAGCATTTT
>TRBV7-2|-|TRBD2|TRBJ2-7
CASSRTSGIYEQYF
TGTGCCAGCAGTCGTACTAGCGGGATCTACGAGCAGTACTTC
>TRBV15|-|TRBD2|TRBJ2-7
CATSTLRGDEQYF
TGTGCCACCAGCACTCTCCGGGGGGACGAGCAGTACTTC
>TRBV4-1|-|-|TRBJ2-5
CASSQVQLQETQYF
TGCGCCAGCAGCCAAGTCCAGCTCCAAGAGACCCAGTACTTC
>TRBV4-3|once|-|TRBJ2-3
CASSQVGDTQYF
TGCGCCAGCAGCCAAGTGGGAGATACGCAGTATTTT
>TRBV6-1|-|-|TRBJ2-5
CASSPGPFPQETQYF
TGTGCCAGCAGCCCTGGCCCTTTCCCCCAAGAGACCCAGTACTTC
>TRBV6-4|-|-|TRBJ1-4
CASGLRVGEKLFF
TGTGCCAGCGGCCTCAGGGTAGGTGAAAAACTGTTTTTT
>TRBV19|-|-|TRBJ1-1
CASSLARSTEAFF
TGTGCCAGTAGCTTGGCCAGGAGCACTGAAGCTTTCTTT
>TRBV23-1|-|-|TRBJ2-3
CASSQSERFTDTQYF
TGCGCCAGCAGTCAATCGGAGCGGTTCACAGATACGCAGTATTTT
>TRBV7-9|once|-|TRBJ2-1
CASSPRRSYNEQFF
TGTGCCAGCAGCCCAAGACGCTCCTACAATGAGCAGTTCTTC
>TRBV16|-|TRBD2|TRBJ2-3
CASSLVEAGGITDTQYF
TGTGCCAGCAGCCTTGTTGAAGCGGGGGGGATCACAGATACGCAGTATTTT
>TRBV5-1|few|TRBD1|TRBJ2-7
CASSFGQDPNEQYF
TGCGCCAGCAGCTTTGGACAGGATCCCAACGAGCAGTACTTC
>TRBV5-4|-|-|TRBJ2-3
CASSLEAGVHDTQYF
TGTGCCAGCAGCTTGGAGGCAGGGGTTCATGATACGCAGTATTTT
>TRBV4-3|-|-|TRBJ1-5
CASSQDQGPGDQPQHF
TGCGCCAGCAGCCAAGATCAAGGCCCGGGCGATCAGCCCCAGCATTTT
>TRBV4-2|-|TRBD2|TRBJ2-7
CASSQFGGDEQYF
TGTGCCAGCAGCCAGTTTGGGGGGGACGAGCAGTACTTC
>TRBV7-2|-|TRBD1|TRBJ1-1
CASSPDRVRPEAFF
TGTGCCAGCAGCCCCGACAGGGTGAGGCCTGAAGCTTTCTTT
>TRBV6-1|-|-|TRBJ1-5
CASRAGHSNQPQHF
TGTGCCAGCAGAGCCGGACATAGCAATCAGCCCCAGCATTTT
>TRBV5-6|-|TRBD1|TRBJ1-4
CASSSGQYNEKLFF
TGTGCCAGCAGCTCGGGACAGTATAATGAAAAACTGTTTTTT
>TRBV5-6|-|-|TRBJ1-2
CASSFVPPGGYGYTF
TGTGCCAGCAGCTTCGTCCCCCCGGGGGGCTATGGCTACACCTTC
>TRBV7-9|-|-|TRBJ2-7
CASSPDRAAMATEQYF
TGTGCCAGCAGCCCCGACCGGGCGGCGATGGCGACCGAGCAGTACTTC
>TRBV10-3|-|-|TRBJ2-7
CAISSRDYEQYF
TGTGCCATCAGTTCCAGGGACTACGAGCAGTACTTC